This TCR beta chain was sequenced during a study of human T cells and chemical hapten exposure. Time point meaning: pre-sensitization, week 0. Treatment indicated: therapeutic diphenylcyclopropenone sensitization with weekly scalp DPC. Each CDR3 protein gets one entry after TCRdb re-called the RACE reads with MiXCR. The sample consists of 350,000 to 450,000 distinct CDR3 sequences, approximately 5.1% of them appearing once. The germline CDR1 and CDR2 sequences are DFQATT and SNEGSKA (reference sequence). V lost 6 bases and J lost 4; bases outside the gene matches: 16. CDR3 length: 16 amino acids. The clonotype comes from a woman aged 50 to 65 with alopecia areata. Some clones in this sample may be carry-over from other donors' samples. This material consisted of whole blood, taken in connection with sensitization to the hapten diphenylcyclopropenone (DPC). The V and J genes are TRBV20-1 and TRBJ2-3, with 7 nucleotides matching TRBD2. As DNA, the CDR3 is TGCAGTGCCCAGCCCGCCCAGCGGGGTGGTGCAGATACGCAGTATTTT. Translation gives CSAQPAQRGGADTQYF.